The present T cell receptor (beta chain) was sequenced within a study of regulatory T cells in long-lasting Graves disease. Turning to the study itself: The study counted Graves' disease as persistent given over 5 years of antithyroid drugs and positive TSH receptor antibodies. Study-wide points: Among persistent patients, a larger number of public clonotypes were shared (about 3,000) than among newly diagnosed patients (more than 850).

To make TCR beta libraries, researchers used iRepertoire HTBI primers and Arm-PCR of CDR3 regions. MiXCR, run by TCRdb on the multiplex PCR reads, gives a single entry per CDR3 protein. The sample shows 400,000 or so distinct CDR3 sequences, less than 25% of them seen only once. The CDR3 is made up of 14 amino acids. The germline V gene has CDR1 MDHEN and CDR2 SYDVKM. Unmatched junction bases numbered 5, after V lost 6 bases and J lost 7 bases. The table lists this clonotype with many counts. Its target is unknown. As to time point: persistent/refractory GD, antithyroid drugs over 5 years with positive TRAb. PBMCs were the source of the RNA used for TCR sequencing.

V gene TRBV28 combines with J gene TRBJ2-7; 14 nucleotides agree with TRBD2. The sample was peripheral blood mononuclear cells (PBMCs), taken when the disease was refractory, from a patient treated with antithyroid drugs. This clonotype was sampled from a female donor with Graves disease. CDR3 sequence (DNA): TGTGCCAGCAGGGGACTAGCGGGGGTTTGGGAGCAGTACTTC. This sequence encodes CASRGLAGVWEQYF.